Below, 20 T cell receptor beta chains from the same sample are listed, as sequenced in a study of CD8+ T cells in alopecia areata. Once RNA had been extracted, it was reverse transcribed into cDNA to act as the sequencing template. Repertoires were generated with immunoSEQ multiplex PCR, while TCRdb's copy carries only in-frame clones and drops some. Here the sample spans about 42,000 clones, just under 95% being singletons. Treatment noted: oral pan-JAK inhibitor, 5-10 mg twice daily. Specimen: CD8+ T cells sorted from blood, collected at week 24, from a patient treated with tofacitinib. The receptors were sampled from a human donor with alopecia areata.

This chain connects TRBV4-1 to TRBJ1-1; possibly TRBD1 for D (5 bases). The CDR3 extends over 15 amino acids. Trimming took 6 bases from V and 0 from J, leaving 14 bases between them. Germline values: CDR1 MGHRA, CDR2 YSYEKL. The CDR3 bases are TGCGCCAGCAGACAACCAGGGTCGGTGAACACTGAAGCTTTCTTT. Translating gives CASRQPGSVNTEAFF.

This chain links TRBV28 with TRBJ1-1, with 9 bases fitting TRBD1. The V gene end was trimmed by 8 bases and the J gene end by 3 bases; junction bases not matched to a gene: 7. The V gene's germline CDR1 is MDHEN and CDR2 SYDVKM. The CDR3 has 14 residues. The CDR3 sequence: CASRWDREYTEAFF. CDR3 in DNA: TGTGCCAGCCGCTGGGACAGGGAGTACACTGAAGCTTTCTTT.

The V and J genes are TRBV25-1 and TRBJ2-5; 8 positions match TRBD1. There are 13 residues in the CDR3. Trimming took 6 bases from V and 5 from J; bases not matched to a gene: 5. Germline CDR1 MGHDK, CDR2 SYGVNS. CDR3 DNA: TGTGCCAGCAGAACAGGGGGAGAGGAGACCCAGTACTTC. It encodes CASRTGGEETQYF.

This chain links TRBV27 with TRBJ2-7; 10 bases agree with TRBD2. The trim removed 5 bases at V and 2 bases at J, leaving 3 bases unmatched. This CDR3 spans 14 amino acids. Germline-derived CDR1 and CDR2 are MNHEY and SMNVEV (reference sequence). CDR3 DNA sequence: TGTGCCAGCAGTCTAGCGGGGGCCCCCTACGAGCAGTACTTC. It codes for CASSLAGAPYEQYF.

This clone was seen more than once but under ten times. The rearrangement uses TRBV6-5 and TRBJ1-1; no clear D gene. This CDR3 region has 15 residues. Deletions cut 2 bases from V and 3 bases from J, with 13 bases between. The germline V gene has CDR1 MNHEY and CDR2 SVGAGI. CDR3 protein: CASSYLAGAYTEAFF. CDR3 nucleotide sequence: TGTGCCAGCAGTTACCTGGCGGGAGCCTACACTGAAGCTTTCTTT.

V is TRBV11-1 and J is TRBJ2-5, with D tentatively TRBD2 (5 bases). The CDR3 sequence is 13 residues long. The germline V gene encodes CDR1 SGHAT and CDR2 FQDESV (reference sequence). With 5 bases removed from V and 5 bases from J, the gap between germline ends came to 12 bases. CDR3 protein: CASSPNGGETQYF. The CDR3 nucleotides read TGTGCCAGCAGCCCAAATGGAGGCGAGACCCAGTACTTC.

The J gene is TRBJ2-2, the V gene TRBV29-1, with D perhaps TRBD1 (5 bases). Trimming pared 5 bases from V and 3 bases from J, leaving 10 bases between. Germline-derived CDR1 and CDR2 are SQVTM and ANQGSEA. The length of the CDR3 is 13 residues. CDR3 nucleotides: TGCAGCGTTAGTGACAGATACACCGGGGAGCTGTTTTTT. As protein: CSVSDRYTGELFF.

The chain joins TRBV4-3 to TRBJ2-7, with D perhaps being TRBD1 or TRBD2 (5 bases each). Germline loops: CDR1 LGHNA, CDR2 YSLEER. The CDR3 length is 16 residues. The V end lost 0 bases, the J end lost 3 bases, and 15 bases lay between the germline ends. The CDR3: CASSQDLGGGLYEQYF. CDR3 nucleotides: TGCGCCAGCAGCCAAGATCTGGGTGGGGGTCTCTACGAGCAGTACTTC.

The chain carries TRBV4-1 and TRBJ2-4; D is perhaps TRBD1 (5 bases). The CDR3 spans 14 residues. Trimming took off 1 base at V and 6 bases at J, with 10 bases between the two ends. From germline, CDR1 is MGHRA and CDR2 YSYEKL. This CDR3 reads CASSQVGVVNIQYF. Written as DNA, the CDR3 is TGCGCCAGCAGCCAAGTAGGGGTGGTAAACATTCAGTACTTC.

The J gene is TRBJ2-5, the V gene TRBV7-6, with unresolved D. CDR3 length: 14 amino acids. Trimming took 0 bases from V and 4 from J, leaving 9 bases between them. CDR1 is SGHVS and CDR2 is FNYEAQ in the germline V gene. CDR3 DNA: TGTGCCAGCAGCTTAGCAGCCGTGGGAGAGACCCAGTACTTC. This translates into CASSLAAVGETQYF.

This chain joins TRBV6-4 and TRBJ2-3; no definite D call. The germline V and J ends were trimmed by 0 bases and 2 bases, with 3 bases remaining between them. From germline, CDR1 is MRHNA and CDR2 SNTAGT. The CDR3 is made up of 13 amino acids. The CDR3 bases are TGTGCCAGCAGTGACTCTAACACAGATACGCAGTATTTT. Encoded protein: CASSDSNTDTQYF.

In DNA form, the CDR3 reads TGTGCCAGCAGCTCCGAACAAGAGACCCAGTACTTC. This gives the protein CASSSEQETQYF. The V and J genes are TRBV7-8 and TRBJ2-5; D uncertain. The V end was cut by 4 bases, the J end by 2 bases, with 5 bases between. The CDR3 runs to 12 residues. Germline V gives CDR1 SGHVS, CDR2 FQNEAQ.

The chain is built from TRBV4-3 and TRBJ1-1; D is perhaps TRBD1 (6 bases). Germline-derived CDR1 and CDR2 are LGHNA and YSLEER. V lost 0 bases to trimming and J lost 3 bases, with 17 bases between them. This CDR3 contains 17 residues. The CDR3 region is CASSQDPRSTGYTEAFF. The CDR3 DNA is TGCGCCAGCAGCCAAGATCCCCGGTCCACAGGGTACACTGAAGCTTTCTTT.

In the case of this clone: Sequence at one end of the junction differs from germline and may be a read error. The CDR3 bases are TGTGCTAGCAGCTCGGGGCCCAACTACGAGCAGTACTTC. Translating gives CASSSGPNYEQYF. The chain employs TRBV7-7 and TRBJ2-7, with D perhaps TRBD1 or TRBD2 (5 bases each). CDR1 is SSHAT and CDR2 is FNYEAQ in the germline V gene (reference sequence). This CDR3 region has 13 residues.

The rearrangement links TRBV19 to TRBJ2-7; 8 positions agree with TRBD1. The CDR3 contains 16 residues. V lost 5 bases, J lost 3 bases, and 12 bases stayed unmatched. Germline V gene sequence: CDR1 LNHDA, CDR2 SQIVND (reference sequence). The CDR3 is CASSSVRDRSNYEQYF. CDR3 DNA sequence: TGTGCCAGTAGTTCCGTGAGGGACAGGTCGAACTACGAGCAGTACTTC.

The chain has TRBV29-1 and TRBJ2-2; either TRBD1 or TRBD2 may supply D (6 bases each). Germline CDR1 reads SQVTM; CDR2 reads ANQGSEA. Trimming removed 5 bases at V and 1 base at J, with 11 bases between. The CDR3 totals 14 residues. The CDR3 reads CSVTGGLNTGELFF. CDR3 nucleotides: TGCAGCGTTACCGGGGGCCTGAACACCGGGGAGCTGTTTTTT.

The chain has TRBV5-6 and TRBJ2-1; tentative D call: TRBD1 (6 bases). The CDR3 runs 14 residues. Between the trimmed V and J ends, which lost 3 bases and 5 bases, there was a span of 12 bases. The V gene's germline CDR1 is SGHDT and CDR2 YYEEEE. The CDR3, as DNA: TGTGCCAGCAGCTACTCTGGGGGCCACAATGAGCAGTTCTTC. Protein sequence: CASSYSGGHNEQFF.

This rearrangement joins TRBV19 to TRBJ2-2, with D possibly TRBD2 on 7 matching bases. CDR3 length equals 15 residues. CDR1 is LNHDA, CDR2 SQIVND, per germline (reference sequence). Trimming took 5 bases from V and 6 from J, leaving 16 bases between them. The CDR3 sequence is CASSAPEGGPGELFF. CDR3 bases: TGTGCCAGTAGTGCCCCTGAGGGGGGGCCCGGGGAGCTGTTTTTT.

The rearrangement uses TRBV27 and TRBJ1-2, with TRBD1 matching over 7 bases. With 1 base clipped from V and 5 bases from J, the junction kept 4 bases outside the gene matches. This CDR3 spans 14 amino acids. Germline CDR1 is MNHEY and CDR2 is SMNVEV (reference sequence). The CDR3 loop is CASSLYGTDYGYTF. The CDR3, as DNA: TGTGCCAGCAGTTTATATGGGACAGATTATGGCTACACCTTC.

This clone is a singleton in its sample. The CDR3 spells CASSYVSGGSYNEQFF. The DNA of the CDR3 is TGTGCCAGCAGTTACGTTAGCGGGGGTTCCTACAATGAGCAGTTCTTC. The genes are TRBV6-5 and TRBJ2-1; TRBD2 aligns across 9 bases. The CDR3 consists of 16 residues. The trim removed 2 bases at V and 1 base at J, leaving 3 bases unmatched. Germline V CDR1 and CDR2: MNHEY, SVGAGI.